This TCR beta chain came from a study of response to subunit inactivated influenza vaccine. Study-wide results and limits: That few new T cells are recruited by each seasonal influenza vaccination was the authors' suggestion.

TCRdb re-derived calls from the RT-PCR reads in MiXCR, one entry per CDR3 protein. The sample has some 500,000 distinct CDR3 sequences, about 17% seen once. This clonotype was recorded at least ten times. The antigen remains undetermined. The sequencing used CD4+ T cells sorted from PBMCs, collected less than 30 months after vaccination. This clonotype was obtained from a man between 50 and 70 years old who received an inactivated influenza vaccine.

CDR3 sequence: CASSQGQGFGGEKLFF. The CDR3 nucleotides are TGCGCCAGCAGCCAAGGGCAAGGATTCGGGGGTGAAAAACTGTTTTTT. The chain joins TRBV4-3 to TRBJ1-4, with a tentative D call TRBD1 (5 bases). The CDR3 is 16 residues long. The V end was cut by 1 base, the J end by 7 bases, with 16 bases between. Germline V gene sequence: CDR1 LGHNA, CDR2 YSLEER.